Shown below are 6 T cell receptor beta chains from a single sample sequenced in a study of T-cell memory formation after mild COVID-19. TCRdb used MiXCR to reprocess the 5' RACE reads, holding one entry per CDR3 protein. This sample has almost 550,000 distinct CDR3 sequences, with approximately 20% found just once. Sequencing was done on a sample of PBMCs or a T cell subset sorted from them (not recorded which). These receptors all come from an adult woman who had mild COVID-19 (a few samples of this study predate the infection). Cell type and time point are not known.

The chain couples TRBV4-2 to TRBJ2-7; 10 nucleotides line up with TRBD2. CDR3 length: 14 residues. After removal of 1 base from V and 6 bases from J, the junction contained 3 bases not matched to a gene. Germline CDR1 reads LGHNA; CDR2 reads YNFKEQ. CDR3 in DNA: TGTGCCAGCAGCCAAGGACTAGCGGGCTTCGAGCAGTACTTC. Translated, it gives CASSQGLAGFEQYF.

This chain connects TRBV19 to TRBJ2-3; TRBD2 matches at 13 bases. CDR3 length: 16 amino acids. V trimming: 4 bases; J trimming: 6 bases; junction bases outside the gene matches: 7. Germline lookup yields CDR1 LNHDA and CDR2 SQIVND (reference sequence). The CDR3 spells CASSTRTSGRGDTQYF. The CDR3 DNA follows: TGTGCCAGTAGTACCAGGACTAGCGGGAGAGGGGATACGCAGTATTTT. Drawing the rest from reference TRBV19 and TRBJ2-3, the complete variable domain is DGGITQSPKYLFRKEGQNVTLSCEQNLNHDAMYWYRQDPGQGLRLIYYSQIVNDFQKGDIAEGYSVSREKKESFPLTVTSAQKNPTAFYLCASSTRTSGRGDTQYFGPGTRLTVL.

This clonotype was detected only a few times. The rearrangement joins TRBV5-4 to TRBJ2-7; perhaps TRBD1 as D (6 bases). The germline gives CDR1 SGHNT, CDR2 YYREEE (reference sequence). V lost 0 bases to trimming and J lost 4 bases, with 20 bases between them. The CDR3 has 17 amino acids. The CDR3 sequence: CASSLGLAVGTTYEQYF. The CDR3, as DNA: TGTGCCAGCAGCTTGGGGTTAGCAGTAGGGACAACATACGAGCAGTACTTC.

This chain joins TRBV12-3 or TRBV12-4 and TRBJ2-2, with TRBD2 matching 12 bases. This CDR3 contains 18 residues. J gave up 7 bases and V 3 bases, and 12 bases lay outside the gene matches. CDR3 loop: CASSFVSLAGGQGGELFF. The CDR3 DNA reads TGTGCCAGCAGTTTTGTTTCGCTAGCGGGGGGGCAAGGCGGGGAGCTGTTTTTT.

This clonotype was seen a handful of times. The V and J genes are TRBV6-5 and TRBJ2-1, with 10 nucleotides matching TRBD2. The germline V gene encodes CDR1 MNHEY and CDR2 SVGAGI. This CDR3 spans 15 amino acids. With 7 bases clipped from V and 6 bases from J, the junction kept 9 bases outside the gene matches. CDR3 coding DNA: TGTGCCAGCAAGGGTATGGCTAGCGGGAGCAATGAGCAGTTCTTC. Its protein is CASKGMASGSNEQFF.

This clonotype was seen just once. DNA of the CDR3: TGTGCCAGCAGATGGACAGGGGGCGGAGAGCAGTACTTC. Protein sequence: CASRWTGGGEQYF. The rearrangement joins TRBV7-9 to TRBJ2-7, with 11 bases identical to TRBD1. Germline assignment: CDR1 SEHNR and CDR2 FQNEAQ (reference sequence). The trim removed 6 bases at V and 7 bases at J, leaving 5 bases unmatched. The CDR3 is 13 residues long.